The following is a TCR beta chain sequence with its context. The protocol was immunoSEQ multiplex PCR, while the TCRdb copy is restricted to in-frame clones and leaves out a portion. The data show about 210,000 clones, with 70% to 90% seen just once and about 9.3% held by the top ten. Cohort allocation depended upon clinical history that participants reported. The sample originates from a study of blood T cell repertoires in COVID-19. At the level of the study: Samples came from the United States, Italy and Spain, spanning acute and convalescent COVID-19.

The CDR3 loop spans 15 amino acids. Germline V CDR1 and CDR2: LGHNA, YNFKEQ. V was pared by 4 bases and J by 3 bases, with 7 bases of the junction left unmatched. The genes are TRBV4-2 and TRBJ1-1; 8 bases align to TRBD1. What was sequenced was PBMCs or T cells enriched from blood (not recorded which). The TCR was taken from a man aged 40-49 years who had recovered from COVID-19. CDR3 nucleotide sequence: TGTGCCAGCAGCCTCGAGAACAGGGGGGACACTGAAGCTTTCTTT. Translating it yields CASSLENRGDTEAFF.